This TCR beta chain was captured by sequencing in a study of identical twins. TCRdb reanalysed the 5' RACE reads using MiXCR and keeps one entry per CDR3 protein. This table holds around 960,000 distinct CDR3 sequences, 12% found once. Trimming took 4 bases from V and 1 from J; bases not matched to a gene: 9. The CDR3 loop spans 19 amino acids. This same sample was also part of a study on yellow fever vaccine responses in identical twins.

Sequenced material: PBMCs. The source is a woman between 18 and 29 years old in good health. V usage is TRBV12-3 or TRBV12-4 and J usage is TRBJ2-1; the match to TRBD2 covers 14 bases. CDR3 sequence: CASSSLGTSGSESYNEQFF. CDR3 bases: TGTGCCAGCAGTTCCCTCGGGACTAGCGGGAGTGAGTCCTACAATGAGCAGTTCTTC.